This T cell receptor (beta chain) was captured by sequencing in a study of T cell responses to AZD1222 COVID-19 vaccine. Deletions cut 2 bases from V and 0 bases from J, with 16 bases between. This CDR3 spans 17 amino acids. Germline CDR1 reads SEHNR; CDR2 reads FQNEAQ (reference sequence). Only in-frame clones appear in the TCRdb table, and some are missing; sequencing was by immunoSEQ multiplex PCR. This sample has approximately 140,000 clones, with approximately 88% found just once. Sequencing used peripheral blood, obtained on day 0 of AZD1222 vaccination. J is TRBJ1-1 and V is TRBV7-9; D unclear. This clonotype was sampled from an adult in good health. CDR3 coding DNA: TGTGCCAGCAGCTTACCCTTAAAGGGTCGGCTGAACACTGAAGCTTTCTTT. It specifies CASSLPLKGRLNTEAFF. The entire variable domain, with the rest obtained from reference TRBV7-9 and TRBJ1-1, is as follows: DTGVSQNPRHKITKRGQNVTFRCDPISEHNRLYWYRQTLGQGPEFLTYFQNEAQLEKSRLLSDRFSAERPKGSFSTLEIQRTEQGDSAMYLCASSLPLKGRLNTEAFFGQGTRLTVV.